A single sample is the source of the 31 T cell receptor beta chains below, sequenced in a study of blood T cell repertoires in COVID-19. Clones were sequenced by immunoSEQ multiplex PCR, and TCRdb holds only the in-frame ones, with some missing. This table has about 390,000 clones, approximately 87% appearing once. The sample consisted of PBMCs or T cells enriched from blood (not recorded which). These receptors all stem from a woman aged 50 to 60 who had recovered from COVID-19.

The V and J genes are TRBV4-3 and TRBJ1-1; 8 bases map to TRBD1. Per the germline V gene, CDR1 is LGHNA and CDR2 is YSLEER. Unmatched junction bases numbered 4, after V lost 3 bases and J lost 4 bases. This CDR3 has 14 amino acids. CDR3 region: CASSHKTGATEAFF. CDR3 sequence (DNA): TGCGCCAGCAGCCATAAGACAGGGGCCACTGAAGCTTTCTTT.

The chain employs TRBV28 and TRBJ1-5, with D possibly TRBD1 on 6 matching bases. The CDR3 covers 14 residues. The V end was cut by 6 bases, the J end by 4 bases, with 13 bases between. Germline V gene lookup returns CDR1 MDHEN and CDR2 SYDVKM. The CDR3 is CASRRTENNQPQHF. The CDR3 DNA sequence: TGTGCCAGCAGACGGACAGAGAATAATCAGCCCCAGCATTTT.

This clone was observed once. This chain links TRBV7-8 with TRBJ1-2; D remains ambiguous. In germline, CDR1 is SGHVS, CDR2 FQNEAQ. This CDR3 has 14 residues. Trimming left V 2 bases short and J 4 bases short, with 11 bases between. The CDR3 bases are TGTGCCAGCAGCTTATTAGGCCAGGCCTATGGCTACACCTTC. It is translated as CASSLLGQAYGYTF.

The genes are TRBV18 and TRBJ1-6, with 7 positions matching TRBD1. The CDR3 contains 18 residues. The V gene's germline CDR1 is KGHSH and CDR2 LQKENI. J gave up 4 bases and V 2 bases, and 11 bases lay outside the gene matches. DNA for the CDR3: TGTGCCAGCTCACCAAACGGACAGGTCGATTTTTATAATTCACCCCTCCACTTT. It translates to CASSPNGQVDFYNSPLHF.

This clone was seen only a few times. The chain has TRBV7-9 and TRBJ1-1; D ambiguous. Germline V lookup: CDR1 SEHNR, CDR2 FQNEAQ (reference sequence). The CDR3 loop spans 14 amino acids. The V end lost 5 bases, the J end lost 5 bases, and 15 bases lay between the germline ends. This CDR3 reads CASSRSLGGTEAFF. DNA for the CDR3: TGTGCCAGCAGCCGTTCCTTGGGAGGGACTGAAGCTTTCTTT.

CDR3 nucleotide sequence: TGTGCCAGCAGCTTAGGTGGCGGGGTCTACGAGCAGTACTTC. It encodes CASSLGGGVYEQYF. The chain joins TRBV7-2 to TRBJ2-7; maybe TRBD2 (6 bases). V lost 1 base to trimming and J lost 3 bases, with 10 bases between them. Germline CDR1 SGHTA, CDR2 FQGNSA. There are 14 residues in the CDR3.

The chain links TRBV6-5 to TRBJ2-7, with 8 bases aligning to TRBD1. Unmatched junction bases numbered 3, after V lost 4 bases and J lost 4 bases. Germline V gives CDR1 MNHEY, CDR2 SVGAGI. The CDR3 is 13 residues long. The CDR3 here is CASSSYRGYEQYF. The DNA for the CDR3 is TGTGCCAGCAGTTCGTACAGGGGGTACGAGCAGTACTTC.

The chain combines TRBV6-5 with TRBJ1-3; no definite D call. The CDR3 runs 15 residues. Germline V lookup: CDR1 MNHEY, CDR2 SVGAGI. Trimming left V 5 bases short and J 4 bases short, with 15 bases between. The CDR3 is CASSLEGGSGNTIYF. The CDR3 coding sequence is TGTGCCAGCAGTCTAGAGGGAGGATCAGGAAACACCATATATTTT.

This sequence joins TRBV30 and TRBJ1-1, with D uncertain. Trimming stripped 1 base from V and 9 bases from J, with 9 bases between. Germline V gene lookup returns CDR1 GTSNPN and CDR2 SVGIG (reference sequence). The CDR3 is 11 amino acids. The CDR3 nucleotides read TGTGCCTGGAGTGGGGTGGGCCAAGCTTTCTTT. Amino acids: CAWSGVGQAFF.

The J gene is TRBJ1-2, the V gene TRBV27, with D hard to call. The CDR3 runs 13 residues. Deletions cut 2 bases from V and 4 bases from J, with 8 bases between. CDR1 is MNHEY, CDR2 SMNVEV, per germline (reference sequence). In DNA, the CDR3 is TGTGCCAGCAGTTTAGGGCTGGCCTATGGCTACACCTTC. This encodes CASSLGLAYGYTF.

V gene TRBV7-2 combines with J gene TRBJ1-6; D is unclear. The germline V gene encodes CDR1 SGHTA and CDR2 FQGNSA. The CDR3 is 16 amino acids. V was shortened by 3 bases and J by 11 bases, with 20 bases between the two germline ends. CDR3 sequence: CASSLTTLGIQAPLHF. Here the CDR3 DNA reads TGTGCCAGCAGCTTGACGACACTCGGAATTCAGGCACCCCTCCACTTT.

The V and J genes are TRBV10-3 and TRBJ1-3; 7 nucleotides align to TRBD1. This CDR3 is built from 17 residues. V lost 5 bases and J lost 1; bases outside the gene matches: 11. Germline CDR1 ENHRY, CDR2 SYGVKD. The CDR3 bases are TGTGCCATCAGTTCAACCAGACAGGGTTATTCTGGAAACACCATATATTTT. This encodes CAISSTRQGYSGNTIYF.

CDR3 coding DNA: TGTGCCATCAGTGTTGGGACAGGGGTTGATTCCCCCTACGAGCAGTACTTC. Translating it yields CAISVGTGVDSPYEQYF. The rearrangement links TRBV10-3 to TRBJ2-7; 10 bases align to TRBD1. Germline CDR1 is ENHRY and CDR2 is SYGVKD. The CDR3 covers 17 residues. Trimming cost V 4 bases and J 2 bases; bases outside gene matches: 11.

The CDR3 is CASSVGWDSGQPQHF. CDR3 in DNA: TGTGCCAGCAGCGTTGGTTGGGACAGCGGTCAGCCCCAGCATTTT. The chain uses TRBV3-1 (or the pseudogene TRBV3-2) and TRBJ1-5; 7 bases fit TRBD1. After removal of 5 bases from V and 6 bases from J, the junction contained 10 bases not matched to a gene. Germline V gene data show CDR1 as LGHDT and CDR2 as YNNKEL (reference sequence). The CDR3 has 15 residues.

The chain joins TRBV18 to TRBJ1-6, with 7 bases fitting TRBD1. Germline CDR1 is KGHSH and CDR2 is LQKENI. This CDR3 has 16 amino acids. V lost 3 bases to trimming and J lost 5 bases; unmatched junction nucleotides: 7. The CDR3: CASSPLGTVDNSPLHF. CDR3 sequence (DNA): TGTGCCAGCTCACCCCTTGGGACAGTCGATAATTCACCCCTCCACTTT.

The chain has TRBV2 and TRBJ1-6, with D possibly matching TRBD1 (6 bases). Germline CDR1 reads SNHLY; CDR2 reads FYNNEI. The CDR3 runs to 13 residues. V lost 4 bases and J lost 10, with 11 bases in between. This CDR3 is CASSVGGGSPLHF. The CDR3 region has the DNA TGTGCCAGCAGTGTAGGGGGGGGGTCACCCCTCCACTTT. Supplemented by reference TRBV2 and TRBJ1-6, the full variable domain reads EPEVTQTPSHQVTQMGQEVILRCVPISNHLYFYWYRQILGQKVEFLVSFYNNEISEKSEIFDDQFSVERPDGSNFTLKIRSTKLEDSAMYFCASSVGGGSPLHFGNGTRLTVT.

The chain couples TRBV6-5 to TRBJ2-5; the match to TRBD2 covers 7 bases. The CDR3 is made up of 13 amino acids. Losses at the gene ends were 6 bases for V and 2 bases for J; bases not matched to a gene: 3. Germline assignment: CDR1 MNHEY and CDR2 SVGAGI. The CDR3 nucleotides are TGTGCCAGCAGACCAGCGGGACAAGAGACCCAGTACTTC. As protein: CASRPAGQETQYF.

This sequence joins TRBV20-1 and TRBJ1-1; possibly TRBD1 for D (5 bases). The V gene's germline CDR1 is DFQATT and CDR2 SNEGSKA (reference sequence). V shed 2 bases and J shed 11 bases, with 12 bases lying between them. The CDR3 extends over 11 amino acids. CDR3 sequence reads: CSARTFGGAFF. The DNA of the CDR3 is TGCAGTGCTAGAACATTTGGGGGGGCTTTCTTT.

CDR3 nucleotides: TGTGCCAGCAGCTTAGCCCCCGGGAACACCGGGGAGCTGTTTTTT. Translated: CASSLAPGNTGELFF. This rearrangement joins TRBV7-2 to TRBJ2-2; D is unresolved. The CDR3 spans 15 residues. Germline CDR1 reads SGHTA; CDR2 reads FQGNSA. V was trimmed by 0 bases and J by 1 base, leaving 6 bases between them.

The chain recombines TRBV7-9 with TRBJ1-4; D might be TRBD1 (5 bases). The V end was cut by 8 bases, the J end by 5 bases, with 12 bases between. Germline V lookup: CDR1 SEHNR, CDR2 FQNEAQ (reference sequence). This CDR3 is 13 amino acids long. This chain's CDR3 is CASGERGNEKLFF. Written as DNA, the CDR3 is TGTGCCAGCGGCGAAAGGGGAAATGAAAAACTGTTTTTT.

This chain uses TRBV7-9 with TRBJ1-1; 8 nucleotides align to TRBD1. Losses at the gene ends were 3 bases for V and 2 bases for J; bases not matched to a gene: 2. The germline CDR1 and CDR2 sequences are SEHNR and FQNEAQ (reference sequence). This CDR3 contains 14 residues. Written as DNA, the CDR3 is TGTGCCAGCAGCTTGCAGGGGGCTAACACTGAAGCTTTCTTT. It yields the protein CASSLQGANTEAFF.

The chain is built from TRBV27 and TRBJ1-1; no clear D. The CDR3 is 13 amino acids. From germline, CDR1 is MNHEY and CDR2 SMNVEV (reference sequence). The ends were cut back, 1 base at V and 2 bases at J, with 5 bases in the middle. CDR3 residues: CASSLFTNTEAFF. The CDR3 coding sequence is TGTGCCAGCAGTTTATTCACAAACACTGAAGCTTTCTTT.

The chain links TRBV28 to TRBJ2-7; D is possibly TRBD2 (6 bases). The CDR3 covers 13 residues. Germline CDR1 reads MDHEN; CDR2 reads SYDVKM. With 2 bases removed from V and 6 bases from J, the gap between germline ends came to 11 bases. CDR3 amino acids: CASSLAGPREQYF. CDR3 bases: TGTGCCAGCAGTTTAGCGGGGCCGCGCGAGCAGTACTTC.

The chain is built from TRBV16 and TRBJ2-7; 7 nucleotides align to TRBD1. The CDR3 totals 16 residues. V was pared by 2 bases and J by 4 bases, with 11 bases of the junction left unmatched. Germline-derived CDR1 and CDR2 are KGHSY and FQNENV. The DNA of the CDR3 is TGTGCCAGCAGCCAAGGGCTTGGACAGGCCACTTACGAGCAGTACTTC. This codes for CASSQGLGQATYEQYF.

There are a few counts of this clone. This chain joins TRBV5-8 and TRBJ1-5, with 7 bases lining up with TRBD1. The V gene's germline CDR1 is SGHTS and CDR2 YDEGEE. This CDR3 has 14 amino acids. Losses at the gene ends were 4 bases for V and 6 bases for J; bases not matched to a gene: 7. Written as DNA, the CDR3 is TGTGCCAGCAGCCCAGGGGGGACGGGTCAGCCCCAGCATTTT. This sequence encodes CASSPGGTGQPQHF.

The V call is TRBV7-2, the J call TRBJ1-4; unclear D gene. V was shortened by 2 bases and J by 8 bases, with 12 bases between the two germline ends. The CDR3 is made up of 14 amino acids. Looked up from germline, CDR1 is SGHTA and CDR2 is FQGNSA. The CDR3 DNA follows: TGTGCCAGCAGCTTACCCTCAACGGGGGAAAAACTGTTTTTT. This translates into CASSLPSTGEKLFF.

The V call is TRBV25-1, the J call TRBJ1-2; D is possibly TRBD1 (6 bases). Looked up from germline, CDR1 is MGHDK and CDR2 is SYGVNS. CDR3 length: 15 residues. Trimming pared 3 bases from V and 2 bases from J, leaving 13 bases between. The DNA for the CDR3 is TGTGCCAGCAGTGATAGCGGGGGCGCAAACTATGGCTACACCTTC. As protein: CASSDSGGANYGYTF.

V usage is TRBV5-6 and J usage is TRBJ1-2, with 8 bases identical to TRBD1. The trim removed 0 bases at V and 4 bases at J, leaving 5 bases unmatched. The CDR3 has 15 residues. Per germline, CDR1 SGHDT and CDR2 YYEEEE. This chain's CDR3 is CASSLAQGGRYGYTF. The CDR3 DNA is TGTGCCAGCAGCTTGGCACAGGGGGGCCGCTATGGCTACACCTTC.

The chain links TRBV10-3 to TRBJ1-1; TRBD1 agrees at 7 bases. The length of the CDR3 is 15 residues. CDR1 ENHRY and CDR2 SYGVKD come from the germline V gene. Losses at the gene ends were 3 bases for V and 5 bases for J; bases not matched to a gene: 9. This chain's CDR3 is CAISEFRTGQTEAFF. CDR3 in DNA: TGTGCCATCAGTGAATTTCGGACAGGTCAAACTGAAGCTTTCTTT.

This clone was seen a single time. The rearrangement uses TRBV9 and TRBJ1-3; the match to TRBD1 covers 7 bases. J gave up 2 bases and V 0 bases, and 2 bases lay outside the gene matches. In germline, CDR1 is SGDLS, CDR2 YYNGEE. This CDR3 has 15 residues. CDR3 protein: CASSVAQGAGNTIYF. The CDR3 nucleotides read TGTGCCAGCAGCGTAGCTCAGGGGGCTGGAAACACCATATATTTT.

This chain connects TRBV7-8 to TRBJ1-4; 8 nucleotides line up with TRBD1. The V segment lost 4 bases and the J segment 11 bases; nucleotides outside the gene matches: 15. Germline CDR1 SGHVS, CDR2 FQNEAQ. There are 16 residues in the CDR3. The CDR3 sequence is CASSSNRPGQDGKLFF. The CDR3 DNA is TGTGCCAGCAGCTCAAACAGACCGGGACAGGATGGGAAACTGTTTTTT.